This T cell receptor beta chain was recorded in a study of shared clonotypes between healthy human individuals. Study in general: Donors had three CD4 naive, three CD4 memory, two CD8 naive and one CD8 memory plate apiece. Study results and caveats: Non-shared clonotypes had lower generation probabilities than those shared by all four donors. Exclusively blood specimens were collected; tissue repertoires likely differ.

Trimming pared 5 bases from V and 1 base from J, leaving 3 bases between. The CDR3 runs 13 residues. From germline, CDR1 is MNHEY and CDR2 SMNVEV (reference sequence). As to this clone: What it binds is unknown.

Positive CCR7 selection of CD45RO-negative cells yielded the naive CD8 cells, and terminally differentiated effector memory CD45RA+ cells were excluded. Everyone who donated was a Caucasian adult who lived in Nashville, Tennessee. Profiling relied on immunoSEQ multiplex PCR, and the TCRdb table lists in-frame clones only, not all of them. This repertoire shows around 2,000,000 clones, about 93% found once; its top ten account for 1.5% to 2%. This sequence originates from a man aged 18 to 30 in good health. Some clones in this sample may be carry-over from other donors' samples. This chain uses TRBV27 with TRBJ2-6; unclear D gene. Sequencing was performed on naive CD8+ T cells from PBMCs. This CDR3 is CASSQSGANVLTF. The DNA of the CDR3 is TGTGCCAGCAGTCAATCTGGGGCCAACGTCCTGACTTTC.